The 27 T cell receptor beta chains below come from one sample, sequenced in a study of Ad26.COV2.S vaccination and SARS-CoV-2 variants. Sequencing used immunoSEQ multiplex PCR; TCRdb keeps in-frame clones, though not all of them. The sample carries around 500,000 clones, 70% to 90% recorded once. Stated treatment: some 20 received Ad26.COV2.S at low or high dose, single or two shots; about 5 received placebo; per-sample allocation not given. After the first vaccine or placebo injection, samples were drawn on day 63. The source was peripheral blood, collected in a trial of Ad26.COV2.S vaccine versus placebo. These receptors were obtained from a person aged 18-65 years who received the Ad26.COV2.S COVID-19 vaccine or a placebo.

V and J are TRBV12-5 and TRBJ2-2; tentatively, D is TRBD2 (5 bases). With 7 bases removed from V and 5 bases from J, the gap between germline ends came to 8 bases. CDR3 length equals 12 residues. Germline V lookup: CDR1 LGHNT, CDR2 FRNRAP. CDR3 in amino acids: CASAGWTGELFF. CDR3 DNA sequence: TGTGCTAGTGCGGGGTGGACCGGGGAGCTGTTTTTT.

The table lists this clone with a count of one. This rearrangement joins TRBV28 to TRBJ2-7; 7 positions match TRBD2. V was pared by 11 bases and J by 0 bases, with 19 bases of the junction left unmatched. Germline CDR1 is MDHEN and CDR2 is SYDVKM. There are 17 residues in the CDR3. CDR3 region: CAGIRGLGGGSSYEQYF. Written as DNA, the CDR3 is TGTGCCGGGATAAGGGGTTTGGGGGGAGGGAGCTCCTACGAGCAGTACTTC.

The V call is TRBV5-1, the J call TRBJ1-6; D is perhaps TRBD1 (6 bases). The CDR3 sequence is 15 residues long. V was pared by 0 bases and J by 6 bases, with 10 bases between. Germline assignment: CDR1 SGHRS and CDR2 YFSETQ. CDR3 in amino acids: CASSLVTGTNSPLHF. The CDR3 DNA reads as TGCGCCAGCAGCTTGGTGACAGGAACTAATTCACCCCTCCACTTT.

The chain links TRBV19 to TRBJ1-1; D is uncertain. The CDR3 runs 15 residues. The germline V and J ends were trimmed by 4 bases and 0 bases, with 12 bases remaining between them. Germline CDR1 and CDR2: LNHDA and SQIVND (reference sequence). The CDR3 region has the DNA TGTGCCAGTAGTACCCCGACAAAAATGAACACTGAAGCTTTCTTT. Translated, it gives CASSTPTKMNTEAFF.

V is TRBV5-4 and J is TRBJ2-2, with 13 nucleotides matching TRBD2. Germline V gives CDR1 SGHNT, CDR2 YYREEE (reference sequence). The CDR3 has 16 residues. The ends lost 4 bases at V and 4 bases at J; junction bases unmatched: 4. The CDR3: CASSKGLAGSTGELFF. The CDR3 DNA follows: TGTGCCAGCAGCAAGGGACTAGCGGGATCCACCGGGGAGCTGTTTTTT.

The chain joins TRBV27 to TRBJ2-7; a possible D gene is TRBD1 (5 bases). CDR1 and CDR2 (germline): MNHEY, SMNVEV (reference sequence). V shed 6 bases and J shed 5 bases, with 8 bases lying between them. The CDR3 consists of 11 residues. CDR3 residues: CASRGVNEQYF. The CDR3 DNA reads TGTGCCAGCAGAGGGGTGAACGAGCAGTACTTC.

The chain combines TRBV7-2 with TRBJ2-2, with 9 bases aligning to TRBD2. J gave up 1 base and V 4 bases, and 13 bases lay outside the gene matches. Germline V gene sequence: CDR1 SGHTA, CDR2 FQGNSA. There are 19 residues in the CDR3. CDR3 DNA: TGTGCCAGCAGCTCCCGACTTGGCGGGGGGGGGCAGAACACCGGGGAGCTGTTTTTT. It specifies CASSSRLGGGGQNTGELFF.

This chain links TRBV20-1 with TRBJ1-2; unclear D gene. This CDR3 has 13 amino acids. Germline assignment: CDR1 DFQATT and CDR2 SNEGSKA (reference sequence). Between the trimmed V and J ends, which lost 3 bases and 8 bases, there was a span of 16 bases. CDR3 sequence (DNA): TGCAGTGCTAGTTCGTGGGCCAAGGACGGCTACACCTTC. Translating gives CSASSWAKDGYTF.

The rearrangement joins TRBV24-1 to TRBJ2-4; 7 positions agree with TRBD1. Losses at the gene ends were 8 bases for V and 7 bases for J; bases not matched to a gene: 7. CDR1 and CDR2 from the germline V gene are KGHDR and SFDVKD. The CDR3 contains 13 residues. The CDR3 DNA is TGTGCCACCATGGACAGGACGGAGAACATTCAGTACTTC. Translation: CATMDRTENIQYF.

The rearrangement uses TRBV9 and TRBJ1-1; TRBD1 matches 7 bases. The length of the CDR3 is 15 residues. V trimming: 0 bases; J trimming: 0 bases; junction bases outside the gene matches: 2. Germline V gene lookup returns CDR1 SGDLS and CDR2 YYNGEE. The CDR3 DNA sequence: TGTGCCAGCAGCGTAGTTGGGACAGTGAACACTGAAGCTTTCTTT. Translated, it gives CASSVVGTVNTEAFF.

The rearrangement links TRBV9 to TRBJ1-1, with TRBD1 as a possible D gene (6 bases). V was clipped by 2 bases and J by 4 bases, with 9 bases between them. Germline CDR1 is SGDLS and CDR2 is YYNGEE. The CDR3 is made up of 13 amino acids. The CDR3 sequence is CASSVTGSTEAFF. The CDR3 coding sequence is TGTGCCAGCAGCGTTACAGGGTCCACTGAAGCTTTCTTT.

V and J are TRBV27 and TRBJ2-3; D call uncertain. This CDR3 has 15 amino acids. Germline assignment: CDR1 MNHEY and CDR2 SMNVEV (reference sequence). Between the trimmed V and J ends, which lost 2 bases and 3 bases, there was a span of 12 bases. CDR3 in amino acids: CASSLRMATTDTQYF. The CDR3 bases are TGTGCCAGCAGTTTACGCATGGCCACGACAGATACGCAGTATTTT.

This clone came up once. CDR3 sequence: CASSYGGDVSYEQYF. The CDR3 DNA reads as TGTGCCAGCAGTTACGGCGGGGATGTCTCCTACGAGCAGTACTTC. The V and J genes are TRBV6-5 and TRBJ2-7; a weak D match, TRBD2 (6 bases). The CDR3 consists of 15 residues. CDR1 is MNHEY, CDR2 SVGAGI, per germline. V was cut by 2 bases and J by 0 bases, with 11 bases left in between.

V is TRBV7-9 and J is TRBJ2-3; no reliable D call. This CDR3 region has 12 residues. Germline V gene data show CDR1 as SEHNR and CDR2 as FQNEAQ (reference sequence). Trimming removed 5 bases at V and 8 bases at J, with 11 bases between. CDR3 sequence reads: CASSQEYGTQYF. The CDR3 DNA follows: TGTGCCAGCAGCCAAGAATATGGTACGCAGTATTTT.

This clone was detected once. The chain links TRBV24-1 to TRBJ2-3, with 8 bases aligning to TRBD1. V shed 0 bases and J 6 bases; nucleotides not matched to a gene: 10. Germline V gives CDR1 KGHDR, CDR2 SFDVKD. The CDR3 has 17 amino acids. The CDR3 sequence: CATSDLPGQGPRDTQYF. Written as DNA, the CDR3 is TGTGCCACCAGTGATTTGCCCGGACAGGGCCCAAGGGATACGCAGTATTTT.

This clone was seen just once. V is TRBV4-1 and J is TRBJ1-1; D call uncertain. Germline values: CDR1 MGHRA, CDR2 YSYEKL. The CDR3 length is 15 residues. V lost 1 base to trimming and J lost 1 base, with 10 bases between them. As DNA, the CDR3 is TGCGCCAGCAGCCAAGGTTTCGGAGGGAACACTGAAGCTTTCTTT. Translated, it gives CASSQGFGGNTEAFF.

The CDR3 loop is CASSFGKPDRGNSPLHF. The CDR3 DNA sequence: TGCGCCAGCAGCTTTGGAAAACCTGACAGGGGAAATTCACCCCTCCACTTT. The J gene is TRBJ1-6, the V gene TRBV5-1, with 8 bases matching TRBD1. J lost 7 bases, V lost 2 bases, and 11 bases had no gene match. Germline V lookup: CDR1 SGHRS, CDR2 YFSETQ. There are 17 residues in the CDR3.

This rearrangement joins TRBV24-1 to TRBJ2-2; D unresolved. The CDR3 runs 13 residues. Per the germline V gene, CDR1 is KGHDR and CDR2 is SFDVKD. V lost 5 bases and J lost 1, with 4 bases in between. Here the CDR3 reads CATSGENTGELFF. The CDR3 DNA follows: TGTGCCACCAGTGGGGAGAACACCGGGGAGCTGTTTTTT.

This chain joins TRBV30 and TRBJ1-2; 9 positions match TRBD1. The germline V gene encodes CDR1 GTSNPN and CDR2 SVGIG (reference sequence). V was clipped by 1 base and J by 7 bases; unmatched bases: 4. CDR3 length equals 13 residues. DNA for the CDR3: TGTGCCTGGAGTGCACAGGGGGCATCTGGCTACACCTTC. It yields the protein CAWSAQGASGYTF.

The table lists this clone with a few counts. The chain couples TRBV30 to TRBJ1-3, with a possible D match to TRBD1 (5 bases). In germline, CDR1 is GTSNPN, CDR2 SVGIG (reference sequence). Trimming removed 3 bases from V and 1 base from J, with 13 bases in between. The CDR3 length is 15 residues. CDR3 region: CAWRGRGGSGNTIYF. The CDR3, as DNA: TGTGCCTGGAGGGGACGGGGGGGATCTGGAAACACCATATATTTT.

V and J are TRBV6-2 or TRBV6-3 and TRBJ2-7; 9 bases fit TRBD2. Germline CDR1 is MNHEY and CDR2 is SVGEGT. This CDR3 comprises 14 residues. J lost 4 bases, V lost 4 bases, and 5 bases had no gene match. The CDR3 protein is CASSSGTSRYEQYF. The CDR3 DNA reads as TGTGCCAGCAGTTCAGGGACTAGCAGGTACGAGCAGTACTTC.

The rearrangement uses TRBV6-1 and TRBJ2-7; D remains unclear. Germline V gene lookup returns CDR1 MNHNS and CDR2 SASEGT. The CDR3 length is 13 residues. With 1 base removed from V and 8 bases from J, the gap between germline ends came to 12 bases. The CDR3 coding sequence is TGTGCCAGCAGTGAAGGGGGATGGGGAAAGCAGTACTTC. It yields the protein CASSEGGWGKQYF.

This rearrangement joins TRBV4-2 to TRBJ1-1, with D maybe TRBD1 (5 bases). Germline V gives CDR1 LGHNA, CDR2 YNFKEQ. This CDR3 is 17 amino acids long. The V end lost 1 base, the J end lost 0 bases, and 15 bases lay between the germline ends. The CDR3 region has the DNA TGTGCCAGCAGCCAAGGAATCACCGGGACGGTGAACACTGAAGCTTTCTTT. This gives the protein CASSQGITGTVNTEAFF.

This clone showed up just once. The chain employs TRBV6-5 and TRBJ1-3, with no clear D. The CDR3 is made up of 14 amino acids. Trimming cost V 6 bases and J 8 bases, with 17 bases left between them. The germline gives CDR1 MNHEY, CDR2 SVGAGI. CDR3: CASRLIPGGDTIYF. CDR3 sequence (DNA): TGTGCCAGCAGACTTATCCCCGGCGGAGACACCATATATTTT.

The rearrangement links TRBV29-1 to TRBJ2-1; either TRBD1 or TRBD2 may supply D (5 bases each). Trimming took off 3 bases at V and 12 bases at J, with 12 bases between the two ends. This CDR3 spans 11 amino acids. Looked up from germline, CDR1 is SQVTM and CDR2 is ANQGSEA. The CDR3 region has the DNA TGCAGCGTTGATAATGGGGGTCCGCAGTTCTTC. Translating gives CSVDNGGPQFF.

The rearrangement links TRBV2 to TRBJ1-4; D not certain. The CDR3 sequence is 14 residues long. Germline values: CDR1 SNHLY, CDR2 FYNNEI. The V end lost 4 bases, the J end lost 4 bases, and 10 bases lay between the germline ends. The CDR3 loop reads CASSGVDINEKLFF. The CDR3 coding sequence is TGTGCCAGCAGTGGGGTTGACATTAATGAAAAACTGTTTTTT.

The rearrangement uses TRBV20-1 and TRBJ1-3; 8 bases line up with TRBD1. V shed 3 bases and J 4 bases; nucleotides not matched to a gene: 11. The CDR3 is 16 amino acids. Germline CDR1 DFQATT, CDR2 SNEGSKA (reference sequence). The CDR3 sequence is CSASPFQGARGNTIYF. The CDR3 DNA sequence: TGCAGTGCTAGTCCCTTTCAGGGGGCGAGAGGAAACACCATATATTTT.